This T cell receptor (beta chain) is drawn from a study of T cells in Graves' hyperthyroidism and ophthalmopathy. Across the whole study: Peripheral blood sampling occurred at initial diagnosis, before any treatment. Study findings and constraints: Expanded thyroid clonotypes (above 0.001) were mostly also found in blood.

This clonotype was seen many times. Its antigen is not identified. Regions amplified from RNA transcripts were the TCR beta CDR3 regions. HTBI primers were used for first-round RT-PCR of the TCR CDR3. TCRdb ran MiXCR on the multiplex PCR reads and lists one entry per CDR3 protein. The sample has fewer than 650,000 distinct CDR3 sequences; about 15% are singletons. Lactation, pregnancy, other autoimmune disease or uncontrolled infection led to exclusion of patients. This blood was taken when hyperthyroidism was first diagnosed, before any ophthalmopathy symptoms existed. V was shortened by 4 bases and J by 1 base, with 11 bases between the two germline ends. The CDR3 covers 14 residues. CDR1 is SQVTM, CDR2 ANQGSEA, per germline.

The clonotype was recovered from a woman aged 25 to 39 with Graves' hyperthyroidism that later progressed to Graves' ophthalmopathy. The chain uses TRBV29-1 and TRBJ2-1; the D gene is possibly TRBD1 (5 bases). The sequencing sample was made of blood. The CDR3 is CSVATGTSYNEQFF. The CDR3 region has the DNA TGCAGCGTTGCTACAGGCACGTCCTACAATGAGCAGTTCTTC.